This T cell receptor beta chain derives from a study of PD-L1 blockade in urothelial cancer. Looking at the study overall: Patients had been given 0 to 3 earlier chemotherapy regimens. At 3 weeks after treatment start (second dose) and again at 6 weeks, blood was analyzed.

The protocol was immunoSEQ multiplex PCR, while the TCRdb copy is restricted to in-frame clones and leaves out a portion. The sample holds around 130,000 clones, approximately 84% seen once. Germline values: CDR1 MGHDK, CDR2 SYGVNS. V shed 3 bases, J shed 0 bases, and the junction held 5 bases outside the gene matches. The CDR3 contains 16 residues. Time point in this sample: pretreatment peripheral blood. This specimen was PBMCs, taken around atezolizumab (anti-PD-L1) treatment. The receptor was isolated from a man aged 45-65 years with urothelial cancer. The genes are TRBV25-1 and TRBJ1-3; the match to TRBD1 covers 7 bases. The CDR3 spells CASSDNQGVSGNTIYF. DNA for the CDR3: TGTGCCAGCAGTGACAACCAGGGGGTCTCTGGAAACACCATATATTTT.